What follows is one TCR beta chain and its context. The antigen remains undetermined. At one of its ends the junction is not consistent with the germline gene, which may arise from a read error. The record originates from a study of cytomegalovirus exposure and HLA in healthy donors. General study findings and limits: What was likely a sequencing artifact was a cluster of highly shared sequence variants.

CDR3 length: 10 residues. The germline V gene has CDR1 DFQATT and CDR2 SNEGSKA (reference sequence). The study ran its PCR with 60 Vbeta and 13 Jbeta primers. Only in-frame clones appear in the TCRdb table, and some are missing; sequencing was by immunoSEQ multiplex PCR. Here the sample spans around 210,000 clones, 85% being singletons. The sample comprised PBMCs. The chain is built from TRBV20-1 and TRBJ1-2; 9 bases match TRBD1. This clonotype was obtained from a girl aged 2-10 years in good health and CMV-seronegative. For the CDR3, the DNA is TGCAGTGCTGGGGGACAGGGCTTCACCTTC. Its translation is CSAGGQGFTF.